Following are 20 T cell receptor beta chains from one sample sequenced in a study of blood T cell repertoires in COVID-19. Method: immunoSEQ multiplex PCR; TCRdb's copy keeps in-frame clones and lacks some. The sample carries 20,000 or so clones, more than 75% recorded once. The sequenced sample consisted of peripheral blood. The source is a man aged 50-60 years with active COVID-19.

This chain joins TRBV18 and TRBJ2-7; possible D gene TRBD2, 5 bases. Trimming took off 2 bases at V and 4 bases at J, with 6 bases between the two ends. Per germline, CDR1 KGHSH and CDR2 LQKENI. This CDR3 has 12 amino acids. The CDR3 spells CASSPEGYEQYF. CDR3 nucleotide sequence: TGTGCCAGCTCACCAGAGGGATACGAGCAGTACTTC.

The chain employs TRBV6-5 and TRBJ2-2; TRBD1 matches 8 bases. This CDR3 is built from 14 residues. Germline V gene sequence: CDR1 MNHEY, CDR2 SVGAGI. J lost 3 bases, V lost 5 bases, and 2 bases had no gene match. The CDR3 loop reads CASSQGAYTGELFF. DNA for the CDR3: TGTGCCAGCAGTCAGGGGGCGTACACCGGGGAGCTGTTTTTT.

The chain's CDR3 is CASSLARGTEAFF. The CDR3, as DNA: TGTGCCAGTAGTTTGGCAAGGGGCACTGAAGCTTTCTTT. The gene calls are TRBV19 and TRBJ1-1, with D perhaps TRBD1 (5 bases). This CDR3 contains 13 residues. V was trimmed by 5 bases and J by 4 bases, leaving 11 bases between them. The germline CDR1 and CDR2 sequences are LNHDA and SQIVND (reference sequence).

The CDR3 loop is CASSTSGVFSYTGELFF. In nucleotides, the CDR3 is TGTGCCAGCTCGACTAGCGGGGTGTTTTCGTACACCGGGGAGCTGTTTTTT. The V and J genes are TRBV27 and TRBJ2-2; the match to TRBD2 covers 11 bases. With V trimmed by 8 bases and J by 3 bases, 11 bases remained unmatched. This CDR3 spans 17 amino acids. From germline, CDR1 is MNHEY and CDR2 SMNVEV (reference sequence).

With regard to this clone: Compared with germline, one end of the junction differs, possibly owing to a read error. This sequence joins TRBV7-9 and TRBJ2-5, with 8 bases identical to TRBD1. Germline lookup yields CDR1 SEHNR and CDR2 FQNEAQ (reference sequence). The CDR3 loop spans 13 amino acids. CDR3 bases: TGTGCCAGCAGCTTAGGTGCGGCAGGGGGCTTGGACTTC. Translation gives CASSLGAAGGLDF.

The chain has TRBV18 and TRBJ1-5, with TRBD1 as a possible D gene (5 bases). Trimming shortened V by 5 bases and J by 5 bases, and 13 bases separated the two germline ends. The germline V gene encodes CDR1 KGHSH and CDR2 LQKENI. The CDR3 covers 14 residues. Here the CDR3 DNA reads TGTGCCAGCTCATCGGTTCAGGGCGATCAGCCCCAGCATTTT. Translated: CASSSVQGDQPQHF.

The CDR3 here is CAWVIGTTQETQYF. DNA for the CDR3: TGTGCCTGGGTAATCGGGACAACCCAAGAGACCCAGTACTTC. J is TRBJ2-5 and V is TRBV30; the D gene is possibly TRBD1 (6 bases). This CDR3 has 14 amino acids. V dropped 5 bases and J dropped 1 base, with 14 bases sitting between them. CDR1 and CDR2 from the germline V gene are GTSNPN and SVGIG (reference sequence).

This chain connects TRBV1 to TRBJ2-5; the listed D gene, TRBD2, was not tested against the DNA. TRBV1 has pseudogene status. This CDR3 is built from 12 residues. CDR3 amino acids: CTSSHPSDLQYF. In DNA form, the CDR3 reads TGCACCAGCAGCCATCCCAGCGATCTACAGTACTTC.

This clone was recorded a few times. V gene TRBV5-4 combines with J gene TRBJ1-1; 10 nucleotides line up with TRBD1. The junction had 5 bases not matched to a gene; V was cut back by 0 bases and J by 12 bases. CDR1 is SGHNT, CDR2 YYREEE, per germline (reference sequence). This CDR3 has 13 amino acids. The CDR3 bases are TGTGCCAGCAGCTTGGGCCGGGACAGGGGAACTTTCTTT. Amino acids: CASSLGRDRGTFF. The variable domain in full, completed from reference TRBV5-4 and TRBJ1-1, reads ETGVTQSPTHLIKTRGQQVTLRCSSQSGHNTVSWYQQALGQGPQFIFQYYREEENGRGNFPPRFSGLQFPNYSSELNVNALELDDSALYLCASSLGRDRGTFFGQGTRLTVV.

The chain uses TRBV2 and TRBJ2-5, with TRBD2 as a possible D gene (6 bases). V was pared by 2 bases and J by 0 bases, with 13 bases between. Germline-derived CDR1 and CDR2 are SNHLY and FYNNEI. This CDR3 has 16 amino acids. The CDR3 nucleotides read TGTGCCAGCAGTGAAAATAGCGGATCGTACCAAGAGACCCAGTACTTC. Protein product: CASSENSGSYQETQYF.

The chain links TRBV29-1 to TRBJ1-1; TRBD1 might be the D (5 bases). The V and J ends lost 3 bases and 10 bases respectively, with 12 bases between them. Germline lookup yields CDR1 SQVTM and CDR2 ANQGSEA. This CDR3 has 11 amino acids. The CDR3 sequence is CSVDSGITAFF. For the CDR3, the DNA is TGCAGCGTTGATTCAGGGATTACAGCTTTCTTT.

The chain recombines TRBV7-9 with TRBJ1-2, with 9 bases matching TRBD1. Germline lookup yields CDR1 SEHNR and CDR2 FQNEAQ (reference sequence). J was trimmed by 8 bases and V by 4 bases; bases with no gene match: 8. This CDR3 is built from 14 residues. CDR3 loop: CASSSWDRAGGYTF. CDR3 coding DNA: TGTGCCAGCAGCTCCTGGGACAGGGCCGGGGGCTACACCTTC.

V usage is TRBV30 and J usage is TRBJ1-1, with D hard to call. The CDR3 sequence is 13 residues long. Germline V gene sequence: CDR1 GTSNPN, CDR2 SVGIG (reference sequence). V was pared by 0 bases and J by 11 bases, with 16 bases between. The DNA for the CDR3 is TGTGCCTGGAGTGTATCGACACGAAGTGCTGCTTTCTTT. Amino acid sequence: CAWSVSTRSAAFF.

V gene TRBV4-2 combines with J gene TRBJ1-6, with a weak D call TRBD1 (5 bases). V was trimmed by 4 bases and J by 5 bases, leaving 15 bases between them. The CDR3 has 16 amino acids. Germline V lookup: CDR1 LGHNA, CDR2 YNFKEQ. CDR3 coding DNA: TGTGCCAGCAGCCGTTCAAAGGGGAGGGATAATTCACCCCTCCACTTT. This sequence encodes CASSRSKGRDNSPLHF.

This chain connects TRBV5-6 to TRBJ1-2; maybe TRBD1 (6 bases). CDR3 length: 16 amino acids. V lost 0 bases, J lost 5 bases, and 17 bases lay in between. Germline loops: CDR1 SGHDT, CDR2 YYEEEE. CDR3 amino acids: CASSLEGDMLKYGYTF. In DNA form, the CDR3 reads TGTGCCAGCAGCTTGGAAGGGGACATGCTGAAATATGGCTACACCTTC.

The J gene is TRBJ1-2, the V gene TRBV20-1; no definite D call. Germline lookup yields CDR1 DFQATT and CDR2 SNEGSKA (reference sequence). The CDR3 totals 11 residues. V shed 4 bases and J shed 8 bases, with 11 bases lying between them. CDR3 nucleotides: TGCAGTGCTAAAAGAGGGATCGGCTACACCTTC. Its translation is CSAKRGIGYTF.

The chain recombines TRBV7-2 with TRBJ1-1; D might be TRBD1 (5 bases). The germline CDR1 and CDR2 sequences are SGHTA and FQGNSA. The length of the CDR3 is 15 residues. The germline V and J ends were trimmed by 5 bases and 4 bases, with 17 bases remaining between them. The CDR3 loop is CASSPDRLLGTEAFF. For the CDR3, the DNA is TGTGCCAGCAGCCCCGACAGACTTCTGGGCACTGAAGCTTTCTTT.

CDR3 sequence (DNA): TGTGCCAGCAGTTTCTCCCCGGGATATGAAGCTTTCTTT. Encoded protein: CASSFSPGYEAFF. The V and J genes are TRBV27 and TRBJ1-1; D is undetermined. Deletions cut 3 bases from V and 7 bases from J, with 12 bases between. This CDR3 spans 13 amino acids. Looked up from germline, CDR1 is MNHEY and CDR2 is SMNVEV (reference sequence).

The chain carries TRBV13 and TRBJ2-1; 13 bases align to TRBD2. CDR1 and CDR2 (germline): PRHDT, FYEKMQ (reference sequence). This CDR3 is 17 amino acids long. V dropped 6 bases and J dropped 6; count of bases not matched to a gene: 11. CDR3 DNA: TGTGCCAGCAGTCCAATGCCCACTAGCGGGGGGGTCAATGAGCAGTTCTTC. Protein sequence: CASSPMPTSGGVNEQFF.

The chain has TRBV5-1 and TRBJ2-3; D is unclear. The CDR3 sequence is 16 residues long. V lost 0 bases and J 0 bases, leaving 11 bases between the germline ends. The germline CDR1 and CDR2 sequences are SGHRS and YFSETQ. The DNA for the CDR3 is TGCGCCAGCAGCTTGGGCCTCCCCCAGAGCACAGATACGCAGTATTTT. This sequence encodes CASSLGLPQSTDTQYF. Full variable domain (missing parts from reference TRBV5-1 and TRBJ2-3): KAGVTQTPRYLIKTRGQQVTLSCSPISGHRSVSWYQQTPGQGLQFLFEYFSETQRNKGNFPGRFSGRQFSNSRSEMNVSTLELGDSALYLCASSLGLPQSTDTQYFGPGTRLTVL.